The 8 T cell receptor beta chains listed next were all sequenced from one sample in a study of OX40 agonist ivuxolimab in advanced cancers. Profiled with immunoSEQ multiplex PCR; TCRdb holds only in-frame clones, not every one. The sample shows about 49,000 clones, roughly 85% of them seen only once. The source was CD4+ or CD8+ T cells sorted from blood, collected in a trial of the OX40 agonist ivuxolimab. These receptors all stem from an adult with an advanced solid tumor such as melanoma, head and neck, liver or kidney cancer.

This clone appeared a single time. This chain links TRBV28 with TRBJ2-5; no reliable D call. The CDR3 consists of 11 residues. Germline CDR1 is MDHEN and CDR2 is SYDVKM. V lost 5 bases to trimming and J lost 5 bases, with 6 bases between them. DNA for the CDR3: TGTGCCAGCAGTGTAGCCGAGACCCAGTACTTC. Translating gives CASSVAETQYF.

This chain connects TRBV30 to TRBJ2-2; D gene ambiguous. The CDR3 loop spans 11 amino acids. With 4 bases removed from V and 3 bases from J, the gap between germline ends came to 3 bases. CDR1 and CDR2 from the germline V gene are GTSNPN and SVGIG (reference sequence). CDR3 sequence reads: CAWTDTGELFF. The CDR3 DNA reads as TGTGCCTGGACTGACACCGGGGAGCTGTTTTTT.

The chain uses TRBV9 and TRBJ1-1; D possibly corresponds to TRBD1 (5 bases). V was cut by 5 bases and J by 4 bases, with 12 bases left in between. Germline assignment: CDR1 SGDLS and CDR2 YYNGEE. This CDR3 region has 13 residues. The CDR3 is CASSIGGTTEAFF. As DNA, the CDR3 is TGTGCCAGCAGTATCGGAGGGACCACTGAAGCTTTCTTT. The complete variable domain, with remaining parts taken from reference TRBV9 and TRBJ1-1, reads DSGVTQTPKHLITATGQRVTLRCSPRSGDLSVYWYQQSLDQGLQFLIQYYNGEERAKGNILERFSAQQFPDLHSELNLSSLELGDSALYFCASSIGGTTEAFFGQGTRLTVV.

This clone occurred once. Here the CDR3 reads CASSVWDRDNEQFF. The CDR3 nucleotides are TGTGCCAGCAGCGTGTGGGACCGAGACAATGAGCAGTTCTTC. The V call is TRBV9, the J call TRBJ2-1; tentatively, D is TRBD1 or TRBD2 (5 bases each). Germline-derived CDR1 and CDR2 are SGDLS and YYNGEE. Deletions cut 2 bases from V and 5 bases from J, with 11 bases between. CDR3 length: 14 residues.

The chain employs TRBV7-9 and TRBJ1-3, with D hard to call. The CDR3 loop spans 16 amino acids. From germline, CDR1 is SEHNR and CDR2 FQNEAQ (reference sequence). V was pared by 1 base and J by 0 bases, with 10 bases between. The CDR3 reads CASSLGDLSSGNTIYF. The CDR3, as DNA: TGTGCCAGCAGCTTAGGCGACCTCTCCTCTGGAAACACCATATATTTT.

Only one count was recorded for this clone. V gene TRBV27 combines with J gene TRBJ1-1, with a weak D call TRBD1 (6 bases). V lost 2 bases to trimming and J lost 4 bases, with 14 bases between them. Per the germline V gene, CDR1 is MNHEY and CDR2 is SMNVEV (reference sequence). The CDR3 has 15 residues. For the CDR3, the DNA is TGTGCCAGCAGTTTAGAGGGGGAAAAGGGCACTGAAGCTTTCTTT. Protein: CASSLEGEKGTEAFF.

The J gene is TRBJ2-7, the V gene TRBV21-1; TRBD1, the table's D call, was not compared with the DNA. TRBV21-1 is a known pseudogene. The CDR3 has 15 amino acids. Here the CDR3 reads CASSGPEHRSYEQYF. In DNA form, the CDR3 reads TGTGCCAGCAGCGGTCCCGAACACCGCTCCTACGAGCAGTACTTC.

This chain links TRBV30 with TRBJ2-5; 7 bases are a match to TRBD2. The V and J ends lost 0 bases and 5 bases, in that order; junction bases with no gene match: 12. CDR1 is GTSNPN and CDR2 is SVGIG in the germline V gene (reference sequence). CDR3 size: 16 residues. CDR3 loop: CAWSVRGWEGGETQYF. The CDR3 region has the DNA TGTGCCTGGAGTGTACGAGGTTGGGAGGGCGGGGAGACCCAGTACTTC.